Presented here are 31 T cell receptor beta chains from one specimen sequenced in a study of identical twins. TCRdb ran MiXCR on the 5' RACE reads and lists one entry per CDR3 protein. The sample holds 1.5 million to 2 million distinct CDR3 sequences, around 29% seen once. The sequencing sample was made of cord blood. The receptors originated from a newborn girl in good health.

The chain carries TRBV6-6 and TRBJ1-6; TRBD1 matches 8 bases. The V segment lost 6 bases and the J segment 8 bases; nucleotides outside the gene matches: 9. The CDR3 has 15 amino acids. CDR1 and CDR2 (germline): MNHNY, SVGAGI (reference sequence). CDR3 residues: CASRPGQGWDSPLHF. In DNA, the CDR3 is TGTGCCAGCAGGCCCGGACAGGGCTGGGATTCACCCCTCCACTTT.

This clonotype was counted ten times or more. The chain is built from TRBV12-3 or TRBV12-4 and TRBJ1-5; 11 bases fit TRBD1. The length of the CDR3 is 15 residues. With 6 bases clipped from V and 1 base from J, the junction kept 2 bases outside the gene matches. CDR3 nucleotides: TGTGCCAGCAGCCGGACAGGGGGCAGCAATCAGCCCCAGCATTTT. Protein: CASSRTGGSNQPQHF.

The chain links TRBV5-1 to TRBJ1-2; D is possibly TRBD1 (5 bases). This CDR3 is built from 20 residues. Germline assignment: CDR1 SGHRS and CDR2 YFSETQ. V was cut by 2 bases and J by 3 bases, with 29 bases left in between. CDR3 in amino acids: CASSFFRNSGGRGWDYGYTF. The CDR3 nucleotides are TGCGCCAGCAGCTTTTTCCGAAACTCCGGGGGTCGGGGTTGGGACTATGGCTACACCTTC.

In this sample, this clonotype turned up once. Compared with germline, one end of the junction differs, possibly owing to a read error. The V gene is TRBV20-1, the J gene TRBJ1-6; a possible D gene is TRBD1 (5 bases). The CDR3 loop spans 14 amino acids. Germline V lookup: CDR1 DFQATT, CDR2 SNEGSKA (reference sequence). The CDR3 protein is CSARAGTDDSPIHF. The CDR3 DNA reads as TGCAGTGCTAGAGCCGGGACGGACGATTCACCCATCCACTTT.

This sequence joins TRBV20-1 and TRBJ1-1; possible D gene TRBD1, 6 bases. This CDR3 is 11 amino acids long. From germline, CDR1 is DFQATT and CDR2 SNEGSKA (reference sequence). V was cut by 7 bases and J by 8 bases, with 14 bases left in between. DNA of the CDR3: TGCAGTGGGGATGGGAGGGGGGAAGCTTTCTTT. Its translation is CSGDGRGEAFF.

This clonotype was detected only a few times. The rearrangement joins TRBV6-5 to TRBJ1-1, with D perhaps TRBD1 (5 bases). V was shortened by 1 base and J by 4 bases, with 10 bases between the two germline ends. Germline CDR1 MNHEY, CDR2 SVGAGI. This CDR3 is built from 14 residues. The CDR3 loop is CASSYLGRGTEAFF. In DNA, the CDR3 is TGTGCCAGCAGTTACTTGGGTAGGGGCACTGAAGCTTTCTTT.

The chain joins TRBV28 to TRBJ2-1; 9 bases are a match to TRBD1. Trimming took 2 bases from V and 9 from J; bases not matched to a gene: 5. Germline CDR1 reads MDHEN; CDR2 reads SYDVKM. The CDR3 length is 14 residues. The chain's CDR3 is CASSLTGGKVEQFF. CDR3 nucleotides: TGTGCCAGCAGTTTAACAGGGGGCAAGGTTGAGCAGTTCTTC.

This chain connects TRBV10-1 to TRBJ1-1; 12 bases agree with TRBD1. After removal of 6 bases from V and 4 bases from J, the junction contained 6 bases not matched to a gene. Germline assignment: CDR1 WNHNN and CDR2 SYGVQD (reference sequence). The CDR3 is made up of 15 amino acids. The CDR3, as DNA: TGCGCCAGCAGCGGGACAGGGGGCCTGGGCACTGAAGCTTTCTTT. This translates into CASSGTGGLGTEAFF.

The chain recombines TRBV9 with TRBJ2-7, with 9 positions matching TRBD2. The ends lost 3 bases at V and 3 bases at J; junction bases unmatched: 7. CDR1 is SGDLS, CDR2 YYNGEE, per germline. The CDR3 is made up of 15 amino acids. The CDR3 region has the DNA TGTGCCAGCAGCGGCTATAGCGGGGGAGGCTACGAGCAGTACTTC. It yields the protein CASSGYSGGGYEQYF. Based on the CDR3 plus reference TRBV9 and TRBJ2-7, the full variable domain is DSGVTQTPKHLITATGQRVTLRCSPRSGDLSVYWYQQSLDQGLQFLIQYYNGEERAKGNILERFSAQQFPDLHSELNLSSLELGDSALYFCASSGYSGGGYEQYFGPGTRLTVT.

This clonotype came up a few times. This chain connects TRBV5-1 to TRBJ2-1; D is undetermined. From germline, CDR1 is SGHRS and CDR2 YFSETQ. The germline V and J ends were trimmed by 0 bases and 4 bases, with 11 bases remaining between them. The CDR3 loop spans 15 amino acids. The CDR3 nucleotides are TGCGCCAGCAGCTTGGGCCCCGGTTTATACAATGAGCAGTTCTTC. Translating gives CASSLGPGLYNEQFF.

J is TRBJ1-5 and V is TRBV20-1; D is unclear. In germline, CDR1 is DFQATT, CDR2 SNEGSKA (reference sequence). The ends were cut back, 3 bases at V and 11 bases at J, with 14 bases in the middle. This CDR3 spans 12 amino acids. The CDR3 sequence: CSARKLMGTQHF. The CDR3 DNA reads TGCAGTGCTAGGAAATTAATGGGAACCCAGCATTTT.

The genes are TRBV20-1 and TRBJ2-7; the match to TRBD2 covers 7 bases. Trimming at V came to 3 bases and at J to 2 bases, leaving 7 bases not matched to a gene. The CDR3 is 14 residues long. Germline CDR1 reads DFQATT; CDR2 reads SNEGSKA (reference sequence). In DNA form, the CDR3 reads TGCAGTGCTAGCAAGCCTAGCGGTGCCTACGAGCAGTACTTC. This translates into CSASKPSGAYEQYF.

V and J are TRBV27 and TRBJ1-2; a weak D match, TRBD1 (6 bases). This CDR3 has 15 amino acids. Germline CDR1 MNHEY, CDR2 SMNVEV (reference sequence). The ends were cut back, 6 bases at V and 3 bases at J, with 17 bases in the middle. The CDR3 protein is CASRFLRGTHYGYTF. In DNA, the CDR3 is TGTGCCAGCAGATTCCTCCGCGGGACACACTATGGCTACACCTTC.

The chain employs TRBV20-1 and TRBJ1-1, with TRBD1 matching 9 bases. CDR3 size: 14 residues. With V trimmed by 2 bases and J by 1 base, 2 bases remained unmatched. Germline V gives CDR1 DFQATT, CDR2 SNEGSKA (reference sequence). CDR3 nucleotides: TGCAGTGCTAGAAAACAGGGGGCGAACACTGAAGCTTTCTTT. It codes for CSARKQGANTEAFF.

About this clonotype itself: A much larger clone differs from this one at a single base, so this may be a read error. This chain's CDR3 is CAISLAGVGTDTQYF. CDR3 DNA sequence: TGTGCCATCAGCCTAGCGGGAGTTGGCACAGATACGCAGTATTTT. The chain combines TRBV10-3 with TRBJ2-3; TRBD2 matches at 10 bases. V dropped 6 bases and J dropped 1; count of bases not matched to a gene: 4. The CDR3 contains 15 residues. CDR1 is ENHRY and CDR2 is SYGVKD in the germline V gene.

This clonotype occurred a few times. The chain is built from TRBV29-1 and TRBJ1-2; D not certain. CDR3 length: 11 residues. The ends were cut back, 5 bases at V and 7 bases at J, with 11 bases in the middle. Germline-derived CDR1 and CDR2 are SQVTM and ANQGSEA. DNA for the CDR3: TGCAGCGTTCCGGGTCGAGGTGGCTACACCTTC. This translates into CSVPGRGGYTF.

This clonotype was seen a few times. The rearrangement uses TRBV5-1 and TRBJ2-3; D not resolved. CDR1 is SGHRS, CDR2 YFSETQ, per germline. The CDR3 contains 14 residues. V lost 7 bases and J lost 0, with 12 bases in between. CDR3 sequence reads: CASRAPSSTDTQYF. The CDR3 nucleotides are TGCGCCAGCCGCGCCCCCTCAAGCACAGATACGCAGTATTTT. The full variable domain, with the rest looked up from reference TRBV5-1 and TRBJ2-3, is KAGVTQTPRYLIKTRGQQVTLSCSPISGHRSVSWYQQTPGQGLQFLFEYFSETQRNKGNFPGRFSGRQFSNSRSEMNVSTLELGDSALYLCASRAPSSTDTQYFGPGTRLTVL.

This clonotype was detected only a few times. This sequence joins TRBV20-1 and TRBJ2-5; a weak D match, TRBD2 (6 bases). V lost 0 bases, J lost 12 bases, and 20 bases lay in between. This CDR3 is 14 amino acids long. CDR1 DFQATT and CDR2 SNEGSKA come from the germline V gene (reference sequence). CDR3 in DNA: TGCAGTGCTAGAGATCTTCCCGGCTCCGGGAGAAAGTACTTC. Translation: CSARDLPGSGRKYF.

The chain employs TRBV7-9 and TRBJ1-2; maybe TRBD1 (6 bases). The CDR3 length is 13 residues. Germline CDR1 reads SEHNR; CDR2 reads FQNEAQ (reference sequence). The CDR3 protein is CGFAVGGPYGYTF. In DNA form, the CDR3 reads TGTGGATTCGCGGTAGGGGGACCCTATGGCTACACCTTC.

This clonotype occurred a few times. This chain joins TRBV7-9 and TRBJ1-2; D gene ambiguous. The CDR3 is 15 amino acids. The germline CDR1 and CDR2 sequences are SEHNR and FQNEAQ (reference sequence). The V and J ends lost 0 bases and 0 bases respectively, with 8 bases between them. CDR3 sequence reads: CASSLAGWANYGYTF. The CDR3 coding sequence is TGTGCCAGCAGCTTAGCGGGTTGGGCTAACTATGGCTACACCTTC.

This clonotype has just a few counts. CDR3 coding DNA: TGTGCCAGCAGGCCTCCGGGACGGGGCAATCAGCCCCAGCATTTT. Amino acids: CASRPPGRGNQPQHF. The rearrangement joins TRBV27 to TRBJ1-5, with D possibly matching TRBD1 (5 bases). V dropped 6 bases and J dropped 2 bases, with 14 bases sitting between them. CDR1 and CDR2 (germline): MNHEY, SMNVEV (reference sequence). This CDR3 is built from 15 residues.

V gene TRBV3-1 combines with J gene TRBJ2-5; TRBD2 matches 11 bases. CDR1 and CDR2 (germline): LGHDT, YNNKEL (reference sequence). CDR3 length: 18 amino acids. V lost 4 bases, J lost 11 bases, and 21 bases stayed unmatched. CDR3 nucleotides: TGTGCCAGCAGCCGCCGGGGAGTAGCGGGAGGGCCTGGCGGTGAGCAGTACTTC. As protein: CASSRRGVAGGPGGEQYF.

This clonotype was counted a few times. The chain combines TRBV7-9 with TRBJ1-4; weak D call: TRBD1 (5 bases). Germline loops: CDR1 SEHNR, CDR2 FQNEAQ (reference sequence). This CDR3 contains 15 residues. The ends were cut back, 0 bases at V and 4 bases at J, with 9 bases in the middle. CDR3 amino acids: CASSLAGTLNEKLFF. The CDR3 DNA reads TGTGCCAGCAGCTTAGCTGGGACCCTTAATGAAAAACTGTTTTTT.

This rearrangement joins TRBV25-1 to TRBJ2-5; TRBD1 is a possible D gene (5 bases). Germline loops: CDR1 MGHDK, CDR2 SYGVNS. This CDR3 has 14 residues. Trimming took off 1 base at V and 2 bases at J, with 8 bases between the two ends. The CDR3 sequence is CASSELGPQETQYF. Written as DNA, the CDR3 is TGTGCCAGCAGTGAATTGGGGCCGCAAGAGACCCAGTACTTC.

Comment on this clonotype: A much larger clonotype is one base distant, so this may be a read error. This chain connects TRBV9 to TRBJ1-2; the D is unclear. The CDR3 consists of 15 residues. Germline V CDR1 and CDR2: SGDLS, YYNGEE. V was clipped by 6 bases and J by 0 bases, with 15 bases between them. CDR3 in DNA: TGTGCCAGCAACACCCGCGGGTCCTCTAACTATGGCTACACCTTC. This sequence encodes CASNTRGSSNYGYTF.

The chain joins TRBV5-1 to TRBJ2-7; D is unclear. Trimming cost V 3 bases and J 2 bases, with 9 bases left between them. This CDR3 region has 13 residues. Germline CDR1 reads SGHRS; CDR2 reads YFSETQ. The CDR3: CASSSTPAYEQYF. The CDR3 DNA is TGCGCCAGCAGCTCGACTCCTGCCTACGAGCAGTACTTC.

Comments on this clonotype: Sequence at one end of the junction differs from germline and may be a read error. V gene TRBV20-1 combines with J gene TRBJ1-6; D call uncertain. This CDR3 has 15 amino acids. CDR1 is DFQATT and CDR2 is SNEGSKA in the germline V gene (reference sequence). CDR3 in amino acids: CGASKNGRPNSPLHF. CDR3 bases: TGCGGTGCTAGTAAGAATGGACGGCCCAATTCACCCCTCCACTTT.

The J gene is TRBJ1-1, the V gene TRBV5-4, with D perhaps TRBD1 (5 bases). Trimming removed 8 bases from V and 0 bases from J, with 20 bases in between. From germline, CDR1 is SGHNT and CDR2 YYREEE (reference sequence). The CDR3 is 16 amino acids. The CDR3 DNA is TGTGCCAGTGGGTTTTCTGGAGGCAGGGTGAACACTGAAGCTTTCTTT. As protein: CASGFSGGRVNTEAFF.

This clonotype showed up just a few times. The chain employs TRBV2 and TRBJ1-4; 8 bases are shared with TRBD1. Germline V gives CDR1 SNHLY, CDR2 FYNNEI. Trimming removed 3 bases from V and 8 bases from J; junction bases left unmatched: 5. This CDR3 comprises 14 residues. DNA of the CDR3: TGTGCCAGCAGTGAGTTGGGACAGGAGGAAAAACTGTTTTTT. Translated: CASSELGQEEKLFF.

This clonotype was observed a handful of times. This sequence joins TRBV6-6 and TRBJ1-2; the D gene is possibly TRBD1 (6 bases). V was shortened by 0 bases and J by 5 bases, with 13 bases between the two germline ends. The length of the CDR3 is 15 residues. The germline gives CDR1 MNHNY, CDR2 SVGAGI (reference sequence). The CDR3 DNA is TGTGCCAGCAGTTACTCAGTGGGGGGGCGGTATGGCTACACCTTC. Protein product: CASSYSVGGRYGYTF.

This clonotype has just a few counts. The V gene is TRBV7-9, the J gene TRBJ2-5; possible D gene TRBD1, 6 bases. V was trimmed by 1 base and J by 2 bases, leaving 20 bases between them. Germline-derived CDR1 and CDR2 are SEHNR and FQNEAQ (reference sequence). There are 18 residues in the CDR3. This chain's CDR3 is CASSLGGQKRRIQETQYF. The CDR3 nucleotides are TGTGCCAGCAGCTTAGGCGGACAGAAACGAAGGATACAAGAGACCCAGTACTTC.